At least ten counts were recorded for the clone carrying this TCR beta chain. TCRdb fed the 5' RACE reads into MiXCR, producing one record per CDR3 protein. The data contain over 70,000 distinct CDR3 sequences, over 13% of them seen just once; the ten biggest clones take up over 6.5%. The data derive from a study of early T cells in non-severe SARS-CoV-2 infection. Germline V CDR1 and CDR2: SEHNR, FQNEAQ (reference sequence). This CDR3 is built from 12 residues. V was shortened by 3 bases and J by 7 bases, with 7 bases between the two germline ends. This chain joins TRBV7-9 and TRBJ2-1; no definite D call. The source material was whole blood. The sequence derives from an adult who was a healthcare worker with PCR-confirmed SARS-CoV-2 infection or an uninfected control (not recorded which). CDR3 protein: CASSFQWNEQFF. The CDR3 nucleotides read TGTGCCAGCAGCTTTCAATGGAATGAGCAGTTCTTC.